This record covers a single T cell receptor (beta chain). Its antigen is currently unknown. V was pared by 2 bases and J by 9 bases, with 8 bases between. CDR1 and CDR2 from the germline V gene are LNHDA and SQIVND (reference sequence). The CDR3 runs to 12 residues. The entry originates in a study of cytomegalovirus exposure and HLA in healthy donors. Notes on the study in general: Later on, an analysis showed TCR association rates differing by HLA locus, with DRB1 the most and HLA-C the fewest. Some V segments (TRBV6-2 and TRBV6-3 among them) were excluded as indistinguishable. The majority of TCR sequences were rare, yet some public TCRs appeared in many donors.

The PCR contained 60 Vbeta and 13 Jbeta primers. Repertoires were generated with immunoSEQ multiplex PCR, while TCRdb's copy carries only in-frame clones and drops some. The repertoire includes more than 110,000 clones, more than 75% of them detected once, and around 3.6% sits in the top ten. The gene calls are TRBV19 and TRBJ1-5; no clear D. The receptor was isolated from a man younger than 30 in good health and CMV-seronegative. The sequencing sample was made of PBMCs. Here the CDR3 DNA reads TGTGCCAGTAGTATACAGCCGGGGCCCCAGCATTTT. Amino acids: CASSIQPGPQHF.